A selection of T cell receptor beta chains follows, all from one sample in a study of cytomegalovirus exposure and HLA in healthy donors. Clones were sequenced by immunoSEQ multiplex PCR, and TCRdb holds only the in-frame ones, with some missing. Of approximately 200,000 clones listed, around 83% are singletons. Sequencing was performed on PBMCs. Receptor source: a woman aged 50 to 65 in good health and CMV-seropositive. The CDR3 runs from the conserved cysteine through the conserved F or W. D genes are given only for firm matches. Size tells how often a clone was seen (once, few, many) or the class of an expanded clone, and some rows leave it out.

.	.	TRBV28	TRBJ1-3	TGTGCCAGCAGTTCCCCGGGGGGAAACACCATATATTTT	CASSSPGGNTIYF
.	TRBD1	TRBV28	TRBJ1-2	TGTGCCAGCAGTCCCCCAGGGGGCGGGGGTGGCTACACCTTC	CASSPPGGGGGYTF
few	TRBD1	TRBV28	TRBJ1-1	TGTGCCAGCAGTTCGACAGGGCTCGAGAACACTGAAGCTTTCTTT	CASSSTGLENTEAFF
.	TRBD2	TRBV5-4	TRBJ2-5	TGTGCCAGCAGCTTGGCCAAGGGACTAGGGGAGACCCAGTACTTC	CASSLAKGLGETQYF
.	.	TRBV19	TRBJ2-7	TGTGCCAGTAGTGTCAGGGAACACTACGAGCAGTACTTC	CASSVREHYEQYF
few	TRBD1	TRBV9	TRBJ2-1	TGTGCCAGCAGGGCCGGGACAGGGGTAAATGAGCAGTTCTTC	CASRAGTGVNEQFF
.	TRBD1	TRBV5-6	TRBJ1-3	TGTGCCAGCAGCTTGGGACAGGGGGCAGGTGGAAACACCATATATTTT	CASSLGQGAGGNTIYF
.	TRBD2	TRBV19	TRBJ2-1	TGTGCCAGTAGTGTCGCGGGAGGGTGGAATGAGCAGTTCTTC	CASSVAGGWNEQFF
.	.	TRBV27	TRBJ2-1	TGTGCCAGCAGTCCGCCCCGGGACTTAGGGACCTACAATGAGCAGTTCTTC	CASSPPRDLGTYNEQFF
.	.	TRBV6-1	TRBJ2-7	TGTGCCAGCAGTGAAGCCTGGACAACATCCTACGAGCAGTACTTC	CASSEAWTTSYEQYF
.	TRBD1	TRBV5-1	TRBJ1-4	TGCGCCAGCAGCTTGGAGGGTCAGGGGGGAGAAAAACTGTTTTTT	CASSLEGQGGEKLFF
.	TRBD1	TRBV27	TRBJ2-2	TGTGCCAGCACCCCCGGGACAGGGGTTATGGGGGAGCTGTTTTTT	CASTPGTGVMGELFF
.	TRBD1	TRBV28	TRBJ1-2	TGTGCCAGCAGAACGGACAGGGGCGCTTCCTTC	CASRTDRGASF
few	.	TRBV10-3	TRBJ1-5	TGTGCCATCAGTGATCGACAGAATAGCAATCAGCCCCAGCATTTT	CAISDRQNSNQPQHF
.	TRBD2	TRBV4-3	TRBJ2-1	TGCGCCAGCAGCCTACTAGCGGGGGGATACAATGAGCAGTTCTTC	CASSLLAGGYNEQFF
.	.	TRBV11-3	TRBJ1-1	TGTGCCAGCAGCTTAGATTCGGGGAACACTGAAGCTTTCTTT	CASSLDSGNTEAFF
.	.	TRBV7-2	TRBJ2-6	TGTGCCAGCAGCTTAGCGACGAGTGGGGGGGCCAACGGCCTGACTTTC	CASSLATSGGANGLTF
.	.	TRBV28	TRBJ2-1	TGTGCCAGCAGTTCGCGGGGGCTCTACAATGAGCAGTTCTTC	CASSSRGLYNEQFF
.	TRBD2	TRBV7-8	TRBJ2-2	TGTGCCAGCAGCCTCCAGGGGGGTAGCGGGAGTCACGGGGAGCTGTTTTTT	CASSLQGGSGSHGELFF
.	TRBD2	TRBV2	TRBJ2-1	TGTGCCAGCAGTCTAGCGGCAGCACAGTTCTTC	CASSLAAAQFF
.	.	TRBV6-5	TRBJ2-7	TGTGCCAGCAGTTTACAGGGTTCCTACGAGCAGTACTTC	CASSLQGSYEQYF
.	.	TRBV4-1	TRBJ1-1	TGCGCCAGCAGAGCAAGAGGGGGGGCCCTTGAACCTGAAGCTTTCTTT	CASRARGGALEPEAFF
.	TRBD2	TRBV13	TRBJ2-7	TGTGCCAGCAGAAAACGGGGGGCCTACGAGCAGTACTTC	CASRKRGAYEQYF
.	TRBD2	TRBV7-9	TRBJ2-3	TGTGCCAGCAGCTTAGCGGCTAGCGGTGACGTCACAGATACGCAGTATTTT	CASSLAASGDVTDTQYF
.	.	TRBV5-1	TRBJ1-2	TGCGCCAGCAGCTTTTCCCCCGACACTTCTTATGGCTACACCTTC	CASSFSPDTSYGYTF
.	.	TRBV7-9	TRBJ2-7	TGTGCCAGCAGCTTAGATGTCGACACCTCCTACGAGCAGTACTTC	CASSLDVDTSYEQYF
.	.	TRBV5-4	TRBJ2-4	TGTGCCAGCAGCTTGAGATCAGGGGTGAAGGACATTCAGTACTTC	CASSLRSGVKDIQYF
.	.	TRBV14	TRBJ1-6	TGTGCCAGCAGCCAAGAGTCAGGGTCAGCTGGTCTCCACTTT	CASSQESGSAGLHF
once	.	TRBV29-1	TRBJ2-3	TGCAGCGTTTCTGCCCAGGGAGATACGCAGTATTTT	CSVSAQGDTQYF